This T cell receptor (beta chain) originates from a study of blood T cell repertoires in COVID-19 (dated by TCRdb to the early 2020s). For context, the study as a whole: Samples covering the acute and convalescent phases of COVID-19 were provided by collaborators in the United States, Italy and Spain. The dataset comprised deeply sampled blood TCRbeta repertoires from subjects exposed to, actively infected with, or recovered from COVID-19. Where available, HLA class I and class II types were taken from metadata supplied by the sample provider and were not determined by assay-based typing. A freely available public database, intended as a resource for researchers studying the immune response to SARS-CoV-2, is where the repertoires were released. Samples were obtained from the ongoing ImmuneRACE study (first 160 participants) and from 1,254 subjects provided by 6 global collaborators. A de-identified subject ID, COVID-19 status, age in years and sex were almost always included in the sample metadata. The material from the prospective study consisted of cDNA or gDNA derived from T cells, B-cell-depleted T cells, or PBMCs. General study outcomes and caveats: The amount of clinical and demographic metadata varied by source and participant and was provided uncurated.

TCRbeta CDR3 regions were amplified from genomic DNA using the immunoSEQ Assay, a bias-controlled multiplex PCR. The authors' analysis ran thus. Nucleated cell counts per sample were estimated from amplification of reference gene primers within the assay. Sequence reads were collapsed and filtered to measure the absolute abundance of every unique TCRbeta CDR3 rearrangement. For each sample, productive Simpson clonality was calculated by taking the square root of Simpson's diversity index across productive rearrangements. Not all clones reach the TCRdb copy of this immuneACCESS table, which keeps in-frame sequences only. Checked studies attribute under half of the gap to unresolved V genes and leave the rest unexplained. That table gives V, J and clone size, and the DNA gave D and trimming. The sample has some 300,000 clones on record, 85% to 90% of them singletons. The leading ten clones occupy 1.5% to 2% of the sample.

This clone was seen a few times. Its recognized antigen is unknown. Within one base of it there is no much larger clone, and no base qualities were kept. Distinct nucleotide sequences in the sample also encode this CDR3. One collaborating source in Seattle enrolled patients while the patients were actively infected and followed the patients over time throughout the course of disease. Collaborating institutions collected whole blood in K2EDTA tubes following their own protocols. Collaborator samples were shipped for TCRbeta analysis as frozen whole blood, isolated PBMCs, or DNA extracted from either sample type. Taken from cysteine to phenylalanine, the CDR3 has 11 residues. Just the 33-base CDR3 DNA is kept, in frame starting at base 1. CDR1 and CDR2 were assigned from the germline V gene (reference sequence) as LGHDT and YNNKEL. V is reduced by 6 bases and J by 5 bases, leaving a spacing of 7 bases between them.

Sequencing used peripheral blood. Here the chain combines TRBV3-1 (or the pseudogene TRBV3-2) and TRBJ1-1, with the D gene too uncertain to name. The sequence came from a woman younger than 45 with COVID-19, enrolled during active disease. The DNA is as follows: TGTGCCAGCAGAGGAGGGACTGAAGCTTTCTTT. The encoded protein is CASRGGTEAFF.